Below, 24 T cell receptor beta chains from the same sample are listed, as sequenced in a study of cytomegalovirus exposure and HLA in healthy donors. Amplification used 60 Vbeta primers and 13 Jbeta primers. Data came from immunoSEQ multiplex PCR; TCRdb stores just in-frame clones and leaves some out. The sample lists some 150,000 clones; almost 80% were seen once. Sequencing used PBMCs. The receptors here all came from a woman between 50 and 59 years old in good health and CMV-seronegative.

The V call is TRBV27, the J call TRBJ1-6; no reliable D call. The V and J ends lost 1 base and 5 bases respectively, with 3 bases between them. CDR1 is MNHEY and CDR2 is SMNVEV in the germline V gene (reference sequence). The CDR3 extends over 13 amino acids. The CDR3 DNA sequence: TGTGCCAGCAGTTTATTAGATAATTCACCCCTCCACTTT. Translation gives CASSLLDNSPLHF.

The genes are TRBV21-1 and TRBJ2-3; TRBD2, as called in the table, went unchecked against the DNA. TRBV21-1 is flagged as a pseudogene. The CDR3 covers 16 residues. This CDR3 is CASSRGLAGNTDTQYF. The CDR3 nucleotides read TGTGCCAGCAGCAGAGGACTAGCGGGGAACACAGATACGCAGTATTTT.

The J gene is TRBJ2-5, the V gene TRBV15; D uncertain. CDR3 length: 12 amino acids. The V end lost 1 base, the J end lost 4 bases, and 4 bases lay between the germline ends. In germline, CDR1 is LNHNV, CDR2 YYDKDF (reference sequence). CDR3 DNA sequence: TGTGCCACCAGCAGAGCGGGAGAGACCCAGTACTTC. Protein: CATSRAGETQYF.

The DNA for the CDR3 is TGTGCCATCAGCGCTCCGGGGGAAGCGCTTAAGAGCTCCTACAATGAGCAGTTCTTC. Translated, it gives CAISAPGEALKSSYNEQFF. The rearrangement links TRBV10-3 to TRBJ2-1; possibly TRBD2 for D (6 bases). The CDR3 covers 19 residues. Trimming left V 6 bases short and J 0 bases short, with 24 bases between. Germline V gene data show CDR1 as ENHRY and CDR2 as SYGVKD.

This chain links TRBV4-2 with TRBJ2-5, with 10 bases matching TRBD2. With 1 base clipped from V and 2 bases from J, the junction kept 7 bases outside the gene matches. CDR1 and CDR2 from the germline V gene are LGHNA and YNFKEQ. There are 17 residues in the CDR3. The CDR3 DNA follows: TGTGCCAGCAGCCAAGGAGGGACTAGCGCGCGGCAAGAGACCCAGTACTTC. This sequence encodes CASSQGGTSARQETQYF.

CDR3 protein: CASSPHRGRETQYF. Written as DNA, the CDR3 is TGTGCCAGCAGCCCTCACAGGGGGCGAGAGACCCAGTACTTC. This rearrangement joins TRBV7-2 to TRBJ2-5, with TRBD1 matching 9 bases. The CDR3 is 14 residues long. V was clipped by 5 bases and J by 4 bases; unmatched bases: 5. The germline CDR1 and CDR2 sequences are SGHTA and FQGNSA.

The chain uses TRBV4-3 and TRBJ1-3, with a possible D match to TRBD1 (5 bases). CDR3 length: 18 residues. Germline V gene sequence: CDR1 LGHNA, CDR2 YSLEER. V lost 0 bases and J 3 bases, leaving 18 bases between the germline ends. The DNA for the CDR3 is TGCGCCAGCAGCCAAGATCTGGGGCAGGGAAAAGGTGGAAACACCATATATTTT. Residues: CASSQDLGQGKGGNTIYF.

The V call is TRBV29-1, the J call TRBJ1-1; D call uncertain. This CDR3 is built from 13 residues. The V gene lost 7 bases and the J gene lost 3 bases, with 15 bases spanning the gap. Germline-derived CDR1 and CDR2 are SQVTM and ANQGSEA. CDR3 protein: CSGYSFGYTEAFF. CDR3 nucleotide sequence: TGCAGCGGTTACAGTTTTGGTTACACTGAAGCTTTCTTT. Full variable domain (missing parts from reference TRBV29-1 and TRBJ1-1): SAVISQKPSRDICQRGTSLTIQCQVDSQVTMMFWYRQQPGQSLTLIATANQGSEATYESGFVIDKFPISRPNLTFSTLTVSNMSPEDSSIYLCSGYSFGYTEAFFGQGTRLTVV.

The J gene is TRBJ1-1, the V gene TRBV28; D is unresolved. Germline lookup yields CDR1 MDHEN and CDR2 SYDVKM. Trimming took 2 bases from V and 1 from J, leaving 11 bases between them. The CDR3 extends over 15 amino acids. In DNA, the CDR3 is TGTGCCAGCAGTTTAAGAGCCCAGGCGAACACTGAAGCTTTCTTT. This encodes CASSLRAQANTEAFF.

The chain carries TRBV5-5 and TRBJ1-5; 9 bases map to TRBD1. This CDR3 is 16 amino acids long. With 4 bases clipped from V and 0 bases from J, the junction kept 5 bases outside the gene matches. Germline V gene lookup returns CDR1 SGHKS and CDR2 YYEKEE (reference sequence). Written as DNA, the CDR3 is TGTGCCAGCAGCGCGCCGGGACAGGGTAGCAATCAGCCCCAGCATTTT. Its translation: CASSAPGQGSNQPQHF.

The chain employs TRBV7-9 and TRBJ2-5; D uncertain. The germline V gene has CDR1 SEHNR and CDR2 FQNEAQ (reference sequence). V lost 1 base, J lost 2 bases, and 5 bases lay in between. The CDR3 totals 13 residues. The DNA for the CDR3 is TGTGCCAGCAGCTTAGGAGGTCAAGAGACCCAGTACTTC. Its translation is CASSLGGQETQYF.

J is TRBJ2-1 and V is TRBV10-1, with no clear D. Germline values: CDR1 WNHNN, CDR2 SYGVQD (reference sequence). V lost 3 bases to trimming and J lost 0 bases, with 9 bases between them. The CDR3 contains 15 residues. CDR3 nucleotide sequence: TGCGCCAGCAGTGATCGTAGTGTCTCCTACAATGAGCAGTTCTTC. Protein sequence: CASSDRSVSYNEQFF.

A note on this clone: Relative to the germline gene, one junction end is altered; a read error may explain this. The gene calls are TRBV27 and TRBJ2-3; 9 nucleotides agree with TRBD2. Germline CDR1 is MNHEY and CDR2 is SMNVEV (reference sequence). The CDR3 extends over 17 amino acids. The CDR3 region has the DNA TGTGCCAGCAGTTCCCTAATGAGGGCGGGAGGGGTGGATATGCAGTATTTT. The encoded protein is CASSSLMRAGGVDMQYF.

This clone appeared once. The CDR3 protein is CASSPGTGGKNEQFF. CDR3 DNA: TGTGCCAGCTCACCCGGGACAGGGGGCAAGAATGAGCAGTTCTTC. The V call is TRBV18, the J call TRBJ2-1; 12 nucleotides agree with TRBD1. CDR1 is KGHSH, CDR2 LQKENI, per germline. CDR3 size: 15 residues. V shed 3 bases and J 7 bases; nucleotides not matched to a gene: 4.

The rearrangement links TRBV6-6 to TRBJ1-2; 7 nucleotides line up with TRBD1. CDR1 and CDR2 from the germline V gene are MNHNY and SVGAGI (reference sequence). Trimming at V came to 3 bases and at J to 9 bases, leaving 13 bases not matched to a gene. The CDR3 length is 15 residues. As DNA, the CDR3 is TGTGCCAGCAGTTATGGTAGGGGGACAGTAAGGCGCTACACCTTC. It specifies CASSYGRGTVRRYTF.

This chain links TRBV9 with TRBJ2-6; 8 bases are a match to TRBD1. In germline, CDR1 is SGDLS, CDR2 YYNGEE. Losses at the gene ends were 3 bases for V and 2 bases for J; bases not matched to a gene: 1. The CDR3 consists of 15 residues. The CDR3 bases are TGTGCCAGCAGCGACAGGGGGGCTGGGGCCAACGTCCTGACTTTC. Protein: CASSDRGAGANVLTF.

CDR3 region: CASSKRPGAYNEQFF. As DNA, the CDR3 is TGTGCCAGCAGTAAGCGCCCAGGGGCCTACAATGAGCAGTTCTTC. This chain uses TRBV6-5 with TRBJ2-1; tentatively, D is TRBD1 (6 bases). The germline V and J ends were trimmed by 5 bases and 2 bases, with 13 bases remaining between them. CDR3 length: 15 residues. The V gene's germline CDR1 is MNHEY and CDR2 SVGAGI.

Only one count was recorded for this clone. The J gene is TRBJ1-3, the V gene TRBV28, with D hard to call. The CDR3 runs to 14 residues. V was shortened by 7 bases and J by 0 bases, with 10 bases between the two germline ends. Germline assignment: CDR1 MDHEN and CDR2 SYDVKM. CDR3 sequence reads: CASTARDSGNTIYF. Written as DNA, the CDR3 is TGTGCCAGCACCGCGCGAGACTCTGGAAACACCATATATTTT.

The V gene is TRBV7-6, the J gene TRBJ2-7; 8 nucleotides align to TRBD2. Germline CDR1 reads SGHVS; CDR2 reads FNYEAQ. The length of the CDR3 is 14 residues. V shed 2 bases and J 3 bases; nucleotides not matched to a gene: 3. The CDR3 region has the DNA TGTGCCAGCAGCTTACGGCGGGGGGTCTACGAGCAGTACTTC. Its translation: CASSLRRGVYEQYF.

The chain uses TRBV7-6 and TRBJ2-7, with D possibly matching TRBD1 (6 bases). V was cut by 0 bases and J by 2 bases, with 14 bases left in between. Germline values: CDR1 SGHVS, CDR2 FNYEAQ. The CDR3 extends over 16 amino acids. DNA for the CDR3: TGTGCCAGCAGCTTAGCGTATTCTGGGGGCACCTACGAGCAGTACTTC. Its translation: CASSLAYSGGTYEQYF.

CDR3 DNA sequence: TGTGCCAGCTCACCACTGGCGGGGTGGGGCAATCAGCCCCAGCATTTT. Protein: CASSPLAGWGNQPQHF. V and J are TRBV18 and TRBJ1-5; no clear D gene. Trimming left V 1 base short and J 2 bases short, with 12 bases between. This CDR3 has 16 residues. The germline gives CDR1 KGHSH, CDR2 LQKENI.

V usage is TRBV2 and J usage is TRBJ2-1; 10 bases match TRBD2. The CDR3 is 15 amino acids. Germline assignment: CDR1 SNHLY and CDR2 FYNNEI. V lost 4 bases, J lost 4 bases, and 4 bases stayed unmatched. The CDR3 loop reads CASSVASGGYNEQFF. CDR3 nucleotides: TGTGCCAGCAGTGTTGCTAGCGGGGGATACAATGAGCAGTTCTTC.

The J gene is TRBJ2-1, the V gene TRBV7-3; the D gene is possibly TRBD1 (5 bases). The germline V gene has CDR1 SGHTA and CDR2 FQGTGA. This CDR3 region has 15 residues. The V end lost 2 bases, the J end lost 4 bases, and 12 bases lay between the germline ends. CDR3 loop: CASSLGAGPYNEQFF. The CDR3 DNA reads TGTGCCAGCAGCTTAGGGGCAGGGCCTTACAATGAGCAGTTCTTC.

The chain has TRBV6-5 and TRBJ2-1; D ambiguous. CDR1 is MNHEY and CDR2 is SVGAGI in the germline V gene. The CDR3 extends over 15 amino acids. V shed 6 bases and J shed 2 bases, with 14 bases lying between them. DNA for the CDR3: TGTGCCAGCAGGCTTAGTGGAGTTACCTACAATGAGCAGTTCTTC. It is translated as CASRLSGVTYNEQFF.